The 27 T cell receptor beta chains reported below all come from one sample, sequenced in a study of blood T cell repertoires in COVID-19 (dated by TCRdb to 2018 to 2020). The library was obtained by the immunoSEQ multiplex PCR assay. TCRdb took this table from immuneACCESS and kept in-frame rearrangements with V and J called. Such tables lack part of the clones; where checked against another copy, unresolved V genes explain under half of the gap, and the rest is unexplained. The sample has under 300,000 clones on record, roughly 86% of them singletons. The biggest ten clones account for 4% of the sample. The sequencing input was peripheral blood. The source of these receptors is a middle-aged man with acute or convalescent COVID-19.

This clone has just a few counts. The gene calls are TRBV18 and TRBJ1-1; D is ambiguous. Germline V CDR1 and CDR2: KGHSH, LQKENI. This CDR3 comprises 15 residues. Trimming took off 0 bases at V and 1 base at J, with 9 bases between the two ends. DNA for the CDR3: TGTGCCAGCTCACCACCGTCCAGTCCGAACACTGAAGCTTTCTTT. Translated: CASSPPSSPNTEAFF. Together with reference TRBV18 and TRBJ1-1, the CDR3 gives the full variable domain: NAGVMQNPRHLVRRRGQEARLRCSPMKGHSHVYWYRQLPEEGLKFMVYLQKENIIDESGMPKERFSAEFPKEGPSILRIQQVVRGDSAAYFCASSPPSSPNTEAFFGQGTRLTVV.

The chain couples TRBV18 to TRBJ1-1; D might be TRBD1 (6 bases). Trimming left V 5 bases short and J 0 bases short, with 19 bases between. In germline, CDR1 is KGHSH, CDR2 LQKENI. The CDR3 spans 17 residues. The CDR3 loop reads CASSFDRSTAMNTEAFF. CDR3 in DNA: TGTGCCAGCTCATTCGACAGGTCGACAGCCATGAACACTGAAGCTTTCTTT.

The CDR3 here is CASSSLLRGGAYEQYF. CDR3 nucleotides: TGTGCCAGCAGTTCTCTCCTACGGGGCGGGGCCTACGAGCAGTACTTC. The V and J genes are TRBV6-6 and TRBJ2-7; D is possibly TRBD2 (6 bases). This CDR3 comprises 16 residues. Deletions cut 4 bases from V and 2 bases from J, with 18 bases between. The germline V gene has CDR1 MNHNY and CDR2 SVGAGI (reference sequence).

The chain links TRBV10-3 to TRBJ2-3; 10 bases agree with TRBD2. CDR3 length: 16 amino acids. With V trimmed by 0 bases and J by 2 bases, 2 bases remained unmatched. CDR1 and CDR2 (germline): ENHRY, SYGVKD. In nucleotides, the CDR3 is TGTGCCATCAGTGAGTCCGGGACTAGCGACACAGATACGCAGTATTTT. Amino acid sequence: CAISESGTSDTDTQYF.

The chain has TRBV5-1 and TRBJ2-2; the match to TRBD1 covers 9 bases. Trimming took 7 bases from V and 5 from J; bases not matched to a gene: 9. The germline CDR1 and CDR2 sequences are SGHRS and YFSETQ. The CDR3 extends over 15 amino acids. The CDR3 DNA is TGCGCCAGCGGGGCCACAGGGGGCAGGACCGGGGAGCTGTTTTTT. Translated: CASGATGGRTGELFF.

The chain uses TRBV10-3 and TRBJ1-5, with D perhaps matching TRBD1 (6 bases). With 3 bases removed from V and 3 bases from J, the gap between germline ends came to 12 bases. Germline V gives CDR1 ENHRY, CDR2 SYGVKD. CDR3 length: 15 residues. The CDR3 sequence is CAISEGTLPNQPQHF. The CDR3 nucleotides read TGTGCCATCAGTGAAGGGACACTTCCCAATCAGCCCCAGCATTTT.

This rearrangement joins TRBV6-1 to TRBJ1-6; tentatively, D is TRBD1 (6 bases). This CDR3 is built from 16 residues. Germline V gene data show CDR1 as MNHNS and CDR2 as SASEGT. The V end was cut by 0 bases, the J end by 4 bases, with 10 bases between. CDR3 in amino acids: CASSEAWGQYNSPLHF. In nucleotides, the CDR3 is TGTGCCAGCAGTGAAGCGTGGGGGCAGTATAATTCACCCCTCCACTTT.

This chain uses TRBV11-2 with TRBJ2-5; TRBD1 aligns across 7 bases. CDR3 length: 14 amino acids. After removal of 1 base from V and 5 bases from J, the junction contained 4 bases not matched to a gene. Germline V gene data show CDR1 as SGHAT and CDR2 as FQNNGV. Here the CDR3 reads CASSLGQGLETQYF. In DNA form, the CDR3 reads TGTGCCAGCAGCTTAGGACAGGGATTGGAGACCCAGTACTTC.

The rearrangement uses TRBV3-1 (or the pseudogene TRBV3-2) and TRBJ2-7; a possible D gene is TRBD1 (5 bases). Trimming shortened V by 1 base and J by 3 bases, and 13 bases separated the two germline ends. The CDR3 is 15 residues long. The germline gives CDR1 LGHDT, CDR2 YNNKEL (reference sequence). The CDR3, as DNA: TGTGCCAGCAGCCAAGTTGCCCAGGGATTCTACGAGCAGTACTTC. Its protein is CASSQVAQGFYEQYF.

CDR3 in amino acids: CASSRGQDRGQNEQFF. DNA for the CDR3: TGTGCCAGCAGCAGAGGACAGGACAGGGGACAAAATGAGCAGTTCTTC. The V and J genes are TRBV21-1 and TRBJ2-1; the tabulated D call, TRBD1, remains unverified against the DNA. TRBV21-1 is listed as a pseudogene. The CDR3 covers 16 residues.

The genes are TRBV18 and TRBJ2-5; TRBD2 matches 11 bases. CDR3 size: 18 residues. V was clipped by 0 bases and J by 5 bases; unmatched bases: 11. The germline V gene has CDR1 KGHSH and CDR2 LQKENI. The DNA of the CDR3 is TGTGCCAGCTCACCACCGGGGACTAGCGGCCCCTTAGGGGAGACCCAGTACTTC. Protein sequence: CASSPPGTSGPLGETQYF.

The chain carries TRBV4-1 and TRBJ2-5; 11 bases align to TRBD1. CDR3 length: 16 amino acids. J was trimmed by 2 bases and V by 5 bases; bases with no gene match: 7. Germline V gene data show CDR1 as MGHRA and CDR2 as YSYEKL. This CDR3 reads CASSSRTGGLQETQYF. In nucleotides, the CDR3 is TGCGCCAGCAGCTCCCGGACAGGGGGCCTACAAGAGACCCAGTACTTC.

This clone was counted a single time. V gene TRBV21-1 combines with J gene TRBJ1-1; the DNA was not used to check the table's D call, TRBD1. TRBV21-1 is recorded as a pseudogene. This CDR3 spans 16 amino acids. CDR3 sequence reads: CASSKPSGTGHTEAFF. The CDR3 bases are TGTGCCAGCAGCAAACCCTCAGGGACAGGGCACACTGAAGCTTTCTTT.

The chain carries TRBV10-1 and TRBJ2-1; 13 bases agree with TRBD2. CDR1 is WNHNN, CDR2 SYGVQD, per germline (reference sequence). V lost 2 bases and J lost 7; bases outside the gene matches: 2. The CDR3 has 15 residues. The CDR3: CASSEGTSGMNEQFF. Here the CDR3 DNA reads TGCGCCAGCAGTGAGGGGACTAGCGGGATGAATGAGCAGTTCTTC.

The chain uses TRBV11-3 and TRBJ2-5; a possible D gene is TRBD2 (5 bases). Germline V gives CDR1 SGHNT, CDR2 YENEEA. The CDR3 runs 16 residues. Trimming cost V 1 base and J 4 bases, with 16 bases left between them. The CDR3 loop is CASSLVAGVRTETQYF. Written as DNA, the CDR3 is TGTGCCAGCAGCTTAGTTGCCGGGGTCCGAACAGAGACCCAGTACTTC.

The rearrangement links TRBV5-1 to TRBJ2-7; 11 bases are a match to TRBD1. This CDR3 has 14 residues. V was clipped by 6 bases and J by 4 bases; unmatched bases: 6. Germline CDR1 reads SGHRS; CDR2 reads YFSETQ. In nucleotides, the CDR3 is TGCGCCAGCACCCTGGGGACAGGGGGGTACGAGCAGTACTTC. Translating gives CASTLGTGGYEQYF.

The V call is TRBV18, the J call TRBJ1-3; D is undetermined. V was cut by 0 bases and J by 0 bases, with 12 bases left in between. Germline CDR1 and CDR2: KGHSH and LQKENI. The CDR3 totals 17 residues. The CDR3 nucleotides read TGTGCCAGCTCACCACCCTTTGTAGAACTCTCTGGAAACACCATATATTTT. Its translation: CASSPPFVELSGNTIYF.

This sequence joins TRBV11-3 and TRBJ2-1, with 9 bases aligning to TRBD2. Unmatched junction bases numbered 6, after V lost 0 bases and J lost 0 bases. Germline assignment: CDR1 SGHNT and CDR2 YENEEA. The CDR3 extends over 18 amino acids. The CDR3 nucleotides read TGTGCCAGCAGCTTAGATAGGTCAGCGGGGGGCTCCTACAATGAGCAGTTCTTC. Its translation: CASSLDRSAGGSYNEQFF. Based on the CDR3 plus reference TRBV11-3 and TRBJ2-1, the full variable domain is EAGVVQSPRYKIIEKKQPVAFWCNPISGHNTLYWYLQNLGQGPELLIRYENEEAVDDSQLPKDRFSAERLKGVDSTLKIQPAELGDSAVYLCASSLDRSAGGSYNEQFFGPGTRLTVL.

Written as DNA, the CDR3 is TGCGCCACCGGGACAGGAAGCTCTGGGGCCAACGTCCTGACTTTC. This encodes CATGTGSSGANVLTF. This chain links TRBV5-1 with TRBJ2-6, with 8 bases lining up with TRBD1. V lost 9 bases to trimming and J lost 0 bases; unmatched junction nucleotides: 5. CDR3 length equals 15 residues. Germline CDR1 is SGHRS and CDR2 is YFSETQ. Variable domain in full (rest from reference TRBV5-1 and TRBJ2-6): KAGVTQTPRYLIKTRGQQVTLSCSPISGHRSVSWYQQTPGQGLQFLFEYFSETQRNKGNFPGRFSGRQFSNSRSEMNVSTLELGDSALYLCATGTGSSGANVLTFGAGSRLTVL.

J is TRBJ1-1 and V is TRBV5-1, with D tentatively TRBD1 (5 bases). The germline V gene encodes CDR1 SGHRS and CDR2 YFSETQ. CDR3 length: 15 residues. V shed 1 base and J shed 0 bases, with 10 bases lying between them. CDR3 loop: CASSLRETVNTEAFF. The CDR3 region has the DNA TGCGCCAGCAGCTTGAGAGAGACAGTGAACACTGAAGCTTTCTTT.

V gene TRBV10-1 combines with J gene TRBJ2-1, with 9 positions matching TRBD2. The CDR3 runs 16 residues. Trimming took 2 bases from V and 4 from J; bases not matched to a gene: 6. Germline values: CDR1 WNHNN, CDR2 SYGVQD (reference sequence). Here the CDR3 DNA reads TGCGCCAGCAGTGAGCTTGTAGCGGGAGATTACAATGAGCAGTTCTTC. Amino acids: CASSELVAGDYNEQFF.

The chain joins TRBV4-1 to TRBJ2-4; 8 bases map to TRBD1. This CDR3 is 16 amino acids long. Germline CDR1 reads MGHRA; CDR2 reads YSYEKL. Unmatched junction bases numbered 12, after V lost 4 bases and J lost 7 bases. This CDR3 reads CASSPQGARVGNIQYF. The CDR3 DNA is TGCGCCAGCAGCCCCCAGGGGGCGCGGGTCGGGAACATTCAGTACTTC.

The chain uses TRBV19 and TRBJ2-1, with D possibly being TRBD1 (7 bases). This CDR3 is 16 amino acids long. Trimming took 8 bases from V and 7 from J, leaving 24 bases between them. CDR1 and CDR2 (germline): LNHDA, SQIVND (reference sequence). This CDR3 reads CASEPLAGGTVNEQFF. CDR3 DNA: TGTGCCAGTGAACCACTAGCCGGTGGGACAGTGAATGAGCAGTTCTTC.

The DNA for the CDR3 is TGTGCCATCAAGGGCAGGGAACACAATGAGCAGTTCTTC. This codes for CAIKGREHNEQFF. The V and J genes are TRBV10-3 and TRBJ2-1; D is perhaps TRBD1 (5 bases). The CDR3 contains 13 residues. V gave up 7 bases and J gave up 5 bases, with 12 bases separating them. CDR1 is ENHRY, CDR2 SYGVKD, per germline.

This CDR3 is CASTQGEGQVNYGYTF. In nucleotides, the CDR3 is TGTGCCAGCACCCAAGGGGAGGGACAGGTTAACTATGGCTACACCTTC. The chain uses TRBV2 and TRBJ1-2; 8 nucleotides agree with TRBD1. Trimming cost V 7 bases and J 1 base; bases outside gene matches: 11. The length of the CDR3 is 16 residues. Germline CDR1 reads SNHLY; CDR2 reads FYNNEI.

The chain has TRBV6-1 and TRBJ2-7, with D unresolved. V shed 2 bases and J shed 2 bases, with 7 bases lying between them. The CDR3 is 13 amino acids. CDR1 MNHNS and CDR2 SASEGT come from the germline V gene. Here the CDR3 DNA reads TGTGCCAGCAGTGAAATCTTAACCTACGAGCAGTACTTC. Amino acids: CASSEILTYEQYF.

The rearrangement joins TRBV13 to TRBJ2-2, with 9 bases lining up with TRBD2. Trimming cost V 9 bases and J 2 bases; bases outside gene matches: 7. Germline loops: CDR1 PRHDT, CDR2 FYEKMQ (reference sequence). The CDR3 spans 15 residues. In DNA form, the CDR3 reads TGTGCCAGTCCGGGACTAGCTATCAACACCGGGGAGCTGTTTTTT. It codes for CASPGLAINTGELFF.